The next 15 T cell receptor beta chains were all read from a single sample in a study of blood T cell repertoires in COVID-19 (dated by TCRdb to the early 2020s). Receptor amplification or capture employed the immunoSEQ multiplex PCR assay. TCRdb re-hosts the immuneACCESS table, in-frame sequences only. Its copies lack some clones; in the studies checked, an unresolved V gene accounts for under half of them, and the cause for the rest is not known. The sample data list 70,000 or so clones, and 80% to 90% of these were observed just once. The top ten hold roughly a tenth of the sample. The specimen was peripheral blood. The source of these receptors is a man between 70 and 80 years old with active or convalescent COVID-19.

The J gene is TRBJ2-2, the V gene TRBV7-2; D remains ambiguous. Trimming took 5 bases from V and 3 from J, leaving 10 bases between them. From germline, CDR1 is SGHTA and CDR2 FQGNSA. CDR3 length equals 14 residues. The CDR3 coding sequence is TGTGCCAGCAGCCCTGCGCAGGACACCGGGGAGCTGTTTTTT. This encodes CASSPAQDTGELFF. The whole variable domain, filled in from reference TRBV7-2 and TRBJ2-2, reads GAGVSQSPSNKVTEKGKDVELRCDPISGHTALYWYRQSLGQGLEFLIYFQGNSAPDKSGLPSDRFSAERTGGSVSTLTIQRTQQEDSAVYLCASSPAQDTGELFFGEGSRLTVL.

This clone was observed a handful of times. This sequence joins TRBV19 and TRBJ2-1; 7 bases align to TRBD2. The CDR3 runs 15 residues. CDR1 LNHDA and CDR2 SQIVND come from the germline V gene (reference sequence). The junction had 13 bases not matched to a gene; V was cut back by 8 bases and J by 6 bases. The CDR3 here is CASSRNGGSLNEQFF. CDR3 in DNA: TGTGCCAGTTCTAGAAATGGCGGGAGCCTCAATGAGCAGTTCTTC.

There are many counts of this clone. The genes are TRBV4-3 and TRBJ2-7; 8 nucleotides agree with TRBD1. The ends lost 0 bases at V and 5 bases at J; junction bases unmatched: 12. CDR1 and CDR2 (germline): LGHNA, YSLEER. The CDR3 loop spans 17 amino acids. CDR3 nucleotide sequence: TGCGCCAGCAGCCAAGACCCCCACAGGGGGTGGTGGGACGAGCAGTACTTC. Residues: CASSQDPHRGWWDEQYF.

The chain joins TRBV7-2 to TRBJ2-5; a possible D gene is TRBD2 (5 bases). CDR3 size: 13 residues. Germline CDR1 is SGHTA and CDR2 is FQGNSA. The V gene lost 8 bases and the J gene lost 6 bases, with 16 bases spanning the gap. The CDR3: CASALAGRQTQYF. The CDR3 DNA reads as TGTGCCAGCGCTCTAGCAGGCCGGCAGACCCAGTACTTC.

The chain uses TRBV7-7 and TRBJ2-5; 8 bases map to TRBD2. Germline lookup yields CDR1 SSHAT and CDR2 FNYEAQ (reference sequence). This CDR3 comprises 15 residues. In nucleotides, the CDR3 is TGTGCTAGCTCCCCGGGAGGGACTCACCAAGAGACCCAGTACTTC. This sequence encodes CASSPGGTHQETQYF.

This clone was counted only a few times. Distinct nucleotide sequences in the sample also encode this CDR3. V gene TRBV9 combines with J gene TRBJ1-5; perhaps TRBD1 as D (5 bases). With 0 bases removed from V and 6 bases from J, the gap between germline ends came to 10 bases. CDR3 size: 14 residues. Germline V gives CDR1 SGDLS, CDR2 YYNGEE. The CDR3 coding sequence is TGTGCCAGCAGCGTAGATGGGGCAGGTCAGCCCCAGCATTTT. This sequence encodes CASSVDGAGQPQHF.

This clone was counted a few times. The J gene is TRBJ2-1, the V gene TRBV19, with 12 bases fitting TRBD2. CDR1 and CDR2 from the germline V gene are LNHDA and SQIVND (reference sequence). This CDR3 is built from 18 residues. V was pared by 1 base and J by 5 bases, with 9 bases of the junction left unmatched. The CDR3 DNA reads TGTGCCAGTAGTATAGCGCCGGGACTAGCGGGCCATCACAATGAGCAGTTCTTC. Its translation: CASSIAPGLAGHHNEQFF.

This clone was found a few times. The chain uses TRBV19 and TRBJ2-4; tentatively, D is TRBD2 (6 bases). The ends were cut back, 7 bases at V and 3 bases at J, with 16 bases in the middle. CDR3 length: 15 residues. Per the germline V gene, CDR1 is LNHDA and CDR2 is SQIVND (reference sequence). CDR3 region: CASNEGRSGKNIQYF. Here the CDR3 DNA reads TGTGCCAGTAACGAGGGGAGGTCTGGCAAAAACATTCAGTACTTC.

J is TRBJ1-1 and V is TRBV4-3; 8 bases align to TRBD1. The CDR3 covers 17 residues. V trimming: 2 bases; J trimming: 5 bases; junction bases outside the gene matches: 13. Germline CDR1 LGHNA, CDR2 YSLEER. The DNA of the CDR3 is TGCGCCAGCAGCCAATCCTACAGGGGGGGGCGAACAACTGAAGCTTTCTTT. Protein product: CASSQSYRGGRTTEAFF.

CDR3 region: CASSSGNSNEQYF. The CDR3 bases are TGTGCCAGCAGCTCGGGAAATAGTAACGAGCAGTACTTC. The V and J genes are TRBV11-2 and TRBJ2-7, with D perhaps matching TRBD2 (5 bases). CDR1 is SGHAT, CDR2 FQNNGV, per germline. Trimming took off 4 bases at V and 5 bases at J, with 12 bases between the two ends. This CDR3 is built from 13 residues.

V usage is TRBV7-6 and J usage is TRBJ2-7, with D perhaps matching TRBD1 (7 bases). V lost 5 bases and J lost 5, with 19 bases in between. This CDR3 comprises 15 residues. CDR1 is SGHVS and CDR2 is FNYEAQ in the germline V gene. The CDR3 coding sequence is TGTGCCAGCAGCCGAAGGACAGGCCGGAGGGACGAGCAGTACTTC. Its translation: CASSRRTGRRDEQYF.

This chain uses TRBV2 with TRBJ2-2, with 9 positions matching TRBD2. CDR1 and CDR2 from the germline V gene are SNHLY and FYNNEI. This CDR3 spans 15 amino acids. J was trimmed by 4 bases and V by 6 bases; bases with no gene match: 6. The CDR3, as DNA: TGTGCCAGCAGCTCTAGCGGGACGTTCACCGGGGAGCTGTTTTTT. It translates to CASSSSGTFTGELFF.

The chain employs TRBV7-2 and TRBJ1-2, with D tentatively TRBD1 (6 bases). Germline CDR1 reads SGHTA; CDR2 reads FQGNSA. V dropped 5 bases and J dropped 7 bases, with 17 bases sitting between them. The CDR3 totals 14 residues. CDR3 amino acids: CASSPRTARFGYTF. The CDR3, as DNA: TGTGCCAGCAGCCCTCGGACAGCCCGTTTTGGCTACACCTTC. The full variable domain, rest sourced from reference TRBV7-2 and TRBJ1-2, is GAGVSQSPSNKVTEKGKDVELRCDPISGHTALYWYRQSLGQGLEFLIYFQGNSAPDKSGLPSDRFSAERTGGSVSTLTIQRTQQEDSAVYLCASSPRTARFGYTFGSGTRLTVV.

V is TRBV28 and J is TRBJ2-6; D gene unclear. CDR3 length equals 15 residues. The germline V gene has CDR1 MDHEN and CDR2 SYDVKM. V lost 2 bases and J 4 bases, leaving 9 bases between the germline ends. CDR3 amino acids: CASSLNERGANVLTF. The CDR3, as DNA: TGTGCCAGCAGTTTAAATGAGAGGGGGGCCAACGTCCTGACTTTC.

The chain has TRBV6-6 and TRBJ1-5; the D gene is possibly TRBD1 (5 bases). CDR3 length: 15 residues. V dropped 6 bases and J dropped 1 base, with 13 bases sitting between them. Germline V gives CDR1 MNHNY, CDR2 SVGAGI (reference sequence). CDR3 DNA sequence: TGTGCCAGCAGCCGGAACCAGGGAAGCAATCAGCCCCAGCATTTT. Translation: CASSRNQGSNQPQHF.